The following is a TCR beta chain sequence with its context. These data are taken from a study of technical replicates of blood from a few donors. The CDR3 spans 19 residues. V lost 6 bases, J lost 6 bases, and 22 bases stayed unmatched. The germline V gene encodes CDR1 MNHGY and CDR2 SAAAGT. Produced via immunoSEQ multiplex PCR; TCRdb's table is partial and in-frame only. This table holds 65,000 to 90,000 clones, around 94% found once. This TCR was recovered from a human donor in good health. The V and J genes are TRBV6-8 and TRBJ2-2, with 7 bases lining up with TRBD2. Sequencing was done on a sample of T cells isolated from PBMCs. CDR3 nucleotides: TGTGCCAGCAGGGGATTTACTTCGCGGGAGTTTCCTTTGGCCGGGGAGCTGTTTTTT. Protein sequence: CASRGFTSREFPLAGELFF.